This is a list of T cell receptor beta chains from one sample in a study of shared clonotypes between healthy human individuals. Assay: immunoSEQ multiplex PCR; the TCRdb copy retains only in-frame clones and omits some. Among approximately 640,000 clones, about two thirds were seen once, and the ten largest hold 1.8%. The sample taken for sequencing was memory CD4+ T cells sorted from blood. These receptors were taken from a woman in her twenties or thirties in good health. CDR3s include the opening cysteine and the closing phenylalanine or tryptophan. The D gene is left open where the match is weak. Rows give clone size only sometimes, using once, few, many, or a class for an expanded clone.

>TRBJ2-7|.|once|TRBV29-1
TGCAGCGTTGCAGTAAGCTCCTACGAGCAGTACTTC
CSVAVSSYEQYF
>TRBJ1-1|.|.|TRBV28
TGTGCCAGCCGAATAGCCGGGGGAGCGAACACTGAAGCTTTCTTT
CASRIAGGANTEAFF
>TRBJ1-1|.|.|TRBV19
TGTGCCAGTAGCCCGAAAACTAACACTGAAGCTTTCTTT
CASSPKTNTEAFF
>TRBJ1-5|.|.|TRBV5-5
TGTGCCAGCAGCTTAGCGGGGGTGGAAAATCAGCCCCAGCATTTT
CASSLAGVENQPQHF
>TRBJ2-5|.|.|TRBV15
TGTGCCACCAGCAGAGACCTCGGTGGGGGGGAGACCCAGTACTTC
CATSRDLGGGETQYF
>TRBJ1-4|.|.|TRBV7-8
TGTGCCAGCAGCTTAGCAACTAATGAAAAACTGTTTTTT
CASSLATNEKLFF
>TRBJ2-7|TRBD1|.|TRBV7-6
TGTGCCAGCAGCTTGGGGACAGCCTACGAGCAGTACTTC
CASSLGTAYEQYF
>TRBJ1-1|.|.|TRBV5-1
TGCGCCAGCAGCGTTGAACTTGGCTTGGCGAACACTGAAGCTTTCTTT
CASSVELGLANTEAFF
>TRBJ2-7|TRBD1|.|TRBV5-1
TGCGCCAGCAGCTTGCATAACAGGGGATCCTACGAGCAGTACTTC
CASSLHNRGSYEQYF
>TRBJ2-1|.|.|TRBV7-9
TGTGCCAGCACCAAAGGAGACGGGACCTACAATGAGCAGTTCTTC
CASTKGDGTYNEQFF
>TRBJ2-7|.|.|TRBV9
TGTGCCAGCAGCGTAGACTCTCCCCCCTACGAGCAGTACTTC
CASSVDSPPYEQYF
>TRBJ2-7|TRBD2|.|TRBV5-1
TGCGCCAGCAGCGAAAAGGGACTAGCGGGAGGAGGATGGTACGAGCAGTACTTC
CASSEKGLAGGGWYEQYF
>TRBJ2-7|TRBD1|few|TRBV10-3
TGTGCCATCAGTGACGCGACAGGGACCACCTACGAGCAGTACTTC
CAISDATGTTYEQYF
>TRBJ2-4|.|.|TRBV5-4
TGTGCCAGCAGCTTCGAGAATGTTCAAAACATTCAGTACTTC
CASSFENVQNIQYF
>TRBJ1-2|.|.|TRBV18
TGTGCCAGCTCATCCGGGACGGAAGGGAATGGCTACACCTTC
CASSSGTEGNGYTF
>TRBJ2-5|.|.|TRBV30
TGTGCCTGGAGTGTAGGAGGGGTAGAGACCCAGTACTTC
CAWSVGGVETQYF
>TRBJ1-5|TRBD1|.|TRBV5-1
TGCGCCAGCAGCTTCGGGACAGGGCTCAATCAGCCCCAGCATTTT
CASSFGTGLNQPQHF
>TRBJ2-2|.|.|TRBV23-1
TGCGCCAGCAGTCAATCCAGGGGTAGACAGTCGAGCACCGGGGAGCTGTTTTTT
CASSQSRGRQSSTGELFF
>TRBJ2-7|TRBD1|few|TRBV27
TGTGCCAGCAGTTTGGACAGGGGGCCATACGAGCAGTACTTC
CASSLDRGPYEQYF
>TRBJ2-7|.|.|TRBV6-6
TGTGCCAGCCGTATGGTCAGAGGGCCGGTCGTTTACGAGCAGTACTTC
CASRMVRGPVVYEQYF
>TRBJ2-2|.|few|TRBV2
TGTGCCAGCAGGGACCTCGGGAGCCCCGGGGAGCTGTTTTTT
CASRDLGSPGELFF
>TRBJ2-7|TRBD2|.|TRBV6-6
TGTGCCAGCAGTGATAGCGGGAAGAGTCCCTACGAGCAGTACTTC
CASSDSGKSPYEQYF
>TRBJ2-3|TRBD1|.|TRBV7-9
TGTGCCAGCAGCCAGGGACAGCCACCGGCAGATACGCAGTATTTT
CASSQGQPPADTQYF
>TRBJ1-4|.|.|TRBV6-4
TGTGCCAGCACCCAGCGGCCACAACCCGCAACTAATGAAAAACTGTTTTTT
CASTQRPQPATNEKLFF
>TRBJ2-7|TRBD2|once|TRBV11-2
TGTGCCAGCAGCTTGGGTAGCTGGGGGGGACGGACCTACGAGCAGTACTTC
CASSLGSWGGRTYEQYF
>TRBJ2-7|.|.|TRBV19
TGTGCCAGTAGCCCCTTGCGAACTACCTACGAGCAGTACTTC
CASSPLRTTYEQYF
>TRBJ2-7|.|few|TRBV6-5
TGTGCCAGCAGTAAAACAGCGCCGTCCTACGAGCAGTACTTC
CASSKTAPSYEQYF
>TRBJ2-3|.|.|TRBV9
TGTGCCAGCCGCGCATTAGATACGCAGTATTTT
CASRALDTQYF
>TRBJ1-4|.|.|TRBV18
TGTGCCAGCTCACCACCTAAGTCAGGGGATACTAATGAAAAACTGTTTTTT
CASSPPKSGDTNEKLFF
>TRBJ2-7|TRBD2|.|TRBV4-2
TGTGCCAGCAGCCAAACCGGGACTAGCGGATACGAGCAGTACTTC
CASSQTGTSGYEQYF
>TRBJ1-1|TRBD1|.|TRBV18
TGTGCCAGCTCACAGGGGGCAGACACTGAAGCTTTCTTT
CASSQGADTEAFF
>TRBJ2-1|.|.|TRBV28
TGTGCCAGCAGTTTACCAGGGACACTGGGGAGCCATGAGCAGTTCTTC
CASSLPGTLGSHEQFF
>TRBJ2-5|.|.|TRBV5-1
TGCGCCAGCAGCTACGGACCATCCGAAGAGACCCAGTACTTC
CASSYGPSEETQYF
>TRBJ2-1|TRBD2|.|TRBV6-5
TGTGCCAGCAGTTACGGCGGGAGGGTATACAATGAGCAGTTCTTC
CASSYGGRVYNEQFF
>TRBJ2-3|.|.|TRBV18
TGTGCCAGCACTTGGACGGAACAAACCTCTAGCACAGATACGCAGTATTTT
CASTWTEQTSSTDTQYF
>TRBJ2-7|TRBD1|.|TRBV7-8
TGTGCCAGCAGCATCCGGGACAGCCCCTACGAGCAGTACTTC
CASSIRDSPYEQYF
>TRBJ2-3|TRBD1|.|TRBV25-1
TGTGCCACCCACCCGCCCGGGACAGGGGGCTCAGATACGCAGTATTTT
CATHPPGTGGSDTQYF
>TRBJ2-7|TRBD1|.|TRBV6-5
TGTGCCAGCAGTCCTGGGGACAGGGCAGGCTACGAGCAGTACTTC
CASSPGDRAGYEQYF
>TRBJ1-1|.|.|TRBV30
TGTGCGGCCGACCGGGTGAACACTGAAGCTTTCTTT
CAADRVNTEAFF